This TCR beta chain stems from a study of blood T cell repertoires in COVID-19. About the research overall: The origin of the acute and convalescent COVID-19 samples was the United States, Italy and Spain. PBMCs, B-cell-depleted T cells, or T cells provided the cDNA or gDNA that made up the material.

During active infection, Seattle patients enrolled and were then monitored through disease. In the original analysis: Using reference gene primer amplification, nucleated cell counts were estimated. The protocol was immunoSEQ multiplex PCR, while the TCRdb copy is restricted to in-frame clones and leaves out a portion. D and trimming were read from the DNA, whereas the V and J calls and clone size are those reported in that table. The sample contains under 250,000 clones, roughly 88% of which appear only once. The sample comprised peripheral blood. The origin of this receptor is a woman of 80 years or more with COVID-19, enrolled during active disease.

CDR3 amino acids: CASSFGFRGGELFF. In DNA form, the CDR3 reads TGTGCCAGCAGCTTCGGATTCCGGGGCGGGGAGCTGTTTTTT. V gene TRBV11-2 combines with J gene TRBJ2-2; a possible D gene is TRBD2 (5 bases). This CDR3 has 14 amino acids. V was clipped by 3 bases and J by 7 bases, with 12 bases between them. Germline CDR1 reads SGHAT; CDR2 reads FQNNGV. The full variable domain, in which reference TRBV11-2 and TRBJ2-2 provide the parts outside the CDR3, is EAGVAQSPRYKIIEKRQSVAFWCNPISGHATLYWYQQILGQGPKLLIQFQNNGVVDDSQLPKDRFSAERLKGVDSTLKIQPAKLEDSAVYLCASSFGFRGGELFFGEGSRLTVL.